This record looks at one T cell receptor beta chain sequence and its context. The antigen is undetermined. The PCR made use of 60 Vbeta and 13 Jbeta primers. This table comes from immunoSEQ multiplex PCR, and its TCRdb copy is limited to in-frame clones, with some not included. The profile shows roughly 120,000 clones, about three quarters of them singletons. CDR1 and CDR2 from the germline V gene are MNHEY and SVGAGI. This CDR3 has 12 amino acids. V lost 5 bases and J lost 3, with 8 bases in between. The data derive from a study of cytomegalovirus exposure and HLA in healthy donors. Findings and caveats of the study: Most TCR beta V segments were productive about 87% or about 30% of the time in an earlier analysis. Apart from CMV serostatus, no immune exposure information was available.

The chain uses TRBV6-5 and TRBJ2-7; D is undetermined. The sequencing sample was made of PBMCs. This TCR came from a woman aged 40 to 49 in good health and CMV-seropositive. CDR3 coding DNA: TGTGCCAGCAGTGAGAGAGTCTACGAGCAGTACTTC. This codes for CASSERVYEQYF.